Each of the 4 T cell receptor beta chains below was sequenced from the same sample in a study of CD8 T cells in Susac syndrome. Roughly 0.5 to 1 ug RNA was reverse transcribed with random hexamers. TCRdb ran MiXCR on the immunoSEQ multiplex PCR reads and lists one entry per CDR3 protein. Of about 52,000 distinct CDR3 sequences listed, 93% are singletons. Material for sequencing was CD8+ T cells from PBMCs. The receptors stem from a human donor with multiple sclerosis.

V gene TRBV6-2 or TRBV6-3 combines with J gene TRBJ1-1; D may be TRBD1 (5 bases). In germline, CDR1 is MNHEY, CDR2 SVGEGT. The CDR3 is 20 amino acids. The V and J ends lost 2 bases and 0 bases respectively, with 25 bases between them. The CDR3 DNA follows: TGTGCCAGCAGTTACCCGCTAAGCGATGCAGGGTGGGAGATGAACACTGAAGCTTTCTTT. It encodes CASSYPLSDAGWEMNTEAFF.

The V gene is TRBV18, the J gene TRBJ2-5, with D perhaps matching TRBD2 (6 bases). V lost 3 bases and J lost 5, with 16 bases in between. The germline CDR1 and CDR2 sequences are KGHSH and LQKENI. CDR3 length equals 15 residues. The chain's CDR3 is CASSPWRGQSETQYF. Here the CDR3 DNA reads TGTGCCAGCTCACCGTGGAGGGGTCAATCGGAGACCCAGTACTTC.

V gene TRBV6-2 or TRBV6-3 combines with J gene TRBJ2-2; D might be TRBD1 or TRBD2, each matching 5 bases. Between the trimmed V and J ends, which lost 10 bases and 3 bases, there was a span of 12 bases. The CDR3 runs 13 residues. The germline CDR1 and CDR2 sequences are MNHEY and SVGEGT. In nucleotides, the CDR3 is TGTGCCACGAAAGGGACGGACACCGGGGAGCTGTTTTTT. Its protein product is CATKGTDTGELFF.

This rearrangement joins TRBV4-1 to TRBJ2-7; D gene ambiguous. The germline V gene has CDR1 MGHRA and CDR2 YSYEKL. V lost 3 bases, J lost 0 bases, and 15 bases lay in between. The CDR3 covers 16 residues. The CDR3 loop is CASSQQVSVLSYEQYF. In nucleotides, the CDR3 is TGCGCCAGCAGCCAGCAAGTCTCGGTACTCTCCTACGAGCAGTACTTC.